Sequencing of this T cell receptor (beta chain) was carried out in a study of vaccination and CD4 T cells after COVID-19. With regard to this clonotype: Its antigen is currently unknown.

Overall study findings and caveats: A median of about 90% of reactive clones, in convalescent patients, became evident only post-vaccination. Reactive clonotype counts went from median approximately 20 after infection to about 37 after vaccination, nonsignificantly.

Treatment described: 10-day PBMC culture with coronavirus spike peptide pools or control peptides (ViraFEST assay). Germline CDR1 is SEHNR and CDR2 is FQNEAQ (reference sequence). Trimming stripped 3 bases from V and 5 bases from J, with 8 bases between. The CDR3 is made up of 12 amino acids. Sequenced with the Oncomine TCR Beta short-read assay was DNA taken from cultured CD4+ T cells. MiXCR was run by TCRdb on the PCR reads, yielding one entry per CDR3 protein. The sample records under 20,000 distinct CDR3 sequences, around 52% being singletons. The source of this sequence is a human donor who had recovered from COVID-19. The specimen was CD4+ T cells from blood, cultured in vitro. The chain is built from TRBV7-9 and TRBJ2-7, with D possibly matching TRBD1 (6 bases). Here the CDR3 reads CASSFNRDEQYF. The DNA for the CDR3 is TGTGCCAGCAGCTTCAACAGGGACGAGCAGTACTTC.